These 19 T cell receptor beta chains originate from one sample sequenced in a study of chronic HIV infection and antiretroviral therapy. A single record per CDR3 protein comes from TCRdb applying MiXCR to the 5' RACE reads. The table records 30,000 to 35,000 distinct CDR3 sequences, about 9.7% of them present only once. The source material was peripheral blood. The receptors originated from an adult who had HIV and had not received antiretroviral therapy, or was an uninfected healthy control (not recorded which).

This clonotype appeared a single time. The rearrangement uses TRBV7-6 and TRBJ1-1; D unresolved. CDR3 length: 16 residues. The V end was cut by 4 bases, the J end by 2 bases, with 17 bases between. CDR1 and CDR2 from the germline V gene are SGHVS and FNYEAQ. The CDR3 bases are TGTGCCAGCAGCTCCCTCTTTACCGGGCTCAACACTGAAGCTTTCTTT. It encodes CASSSLFTGLNTEAFF.

This clonotype was recorded many times. For the CDR3, the DNA is TGTGCCAGCAGTGAAGTCGTCCGGGGCGGTGAGCAGTTCTTC. This encodes CASSEVVRGGEQFF. V usage is TRBV2 and J usage is TRBJ2-1; D may be TRBD1 or TRBD2 (5 bases each). The V end lost 1 base, the J end lost 9 bases, and 13 bases lay between the germline ends. This CDR3 is built from 14 residues. Looked up from germline, CDR1 is SNHLY and CDR2 is FYNNEI.

This clonotype was found many times. This chain connects TRBV4-3 to TRBJ1-1, with D maybe TRBD1 (6 bases). This CDR3 region has 15 residues. Trimming removed 0 bases from V and 4 bases from J, with 12 bases in between. Looked up from germline, CDR1 is LGHNA and CDR2 is YSLEER. For the CDR3, the DNA is TGCGCCAGCAGCCAAGAAGGCGCAGGGGCCACTGAAGCTTTCTTT. It is translated as CASSQEGAGATEAFF.

This clonotype was seen many times. The rearrangement joins TRBV5-6 to TRBJ2-5, with TRBD2 identical over 10 bases. The CDR3 has 16 amino acids. Germline V gene sequence: CDR1 SGHDT, CDR2 YYEEEE. Losses at the gene ends were 6 bases for V and 4 bases for J; bases not matched to a gene: 12. DNA of the CDR3: TGTGCCAGCAACCCGATGGTGCAGCGGGGGGGAGAGACCCAGTACTTC. Translation gives CASNPMVQRGGETQYF.

This clonotype appeared many times. V and J are TRBV19 and TRBJ2-7; tentative D call: TRBD1 (6 bases). The CDR3 spans 13 residues. V dropped 6 bases and J dropped 0 bases, with 9 bases sitting between them. The germline V gene has CDR1 LNHDA and CDR2 SQIVND (reference sequence). The CDR3 is CASRDSLSYEQYF. Here the CDR3 DNA reads TGTGCCAGTAGGGACAGTCTCTCCTACGAGCAGTACTTC.

This rearrangement joins TRBV29-1 to TRBJ2-2, with 7 bases aligning to TRBD2. The CDR3 has 14 amino acids. The germline gives CDR1 SQVTM, CDR2 ANQGSEA. The ends lost 0 bases at V and 6 bases at J; junction bases unmatched: 4. CDR3 coding DNA: TGCAGCGTTGAAGATCAGCGGGGATCCGGGGAGCTGTTTTTT. Translating it yields CSVEDQRGSGELFF.

The V gene is TRBV6-4, the J gene TRBJ2-1; 8 nucleotides match TRBD2. V gave up 1 base and J gave up 0 bases; unmatched junction bases: 5. From germline, CDR1 is MRHNA and CDR2 SNTAGT. CDR3 length: 17 residues. CDR3 amino acids: CASSDYGGGNSYNEQFF. In DNA form, the CDR3 reads TGTGCCAGCAGTGACTACGGCGGGGGGAACTCCTACAATGAGCAGTTCTTC.

This clonotype was counted ten times or more. The chain joins TRBV4-2 to TRBJ2-3; 11 nucleotides line up with TRBD2. With 3 bases clipped from V and 4 bases from J, the junction kept 3 bases outside the gene matches. The CDR3 consists of 15 residues. Germline V gene data show CDR1 as LGHNA and CDR2 as YNFKEQ. CDR3 coding DNA: TGTGCCAGCAGCCAGGAACTAGCGGGGGCAGATACGCAGTATTTT. As protein: CASSQELAGADTQYF.

This clonotype was counted only a few times. J is TRBJ1-5 and V is TRBV20-1; D not resolved. CDR3 length: 12 amino acids. Trimming removed 5 bases from V and 0 bases from J, with 5 bases in between. Per germline, CDR1 DFQATT and CDR2 SNEGSKA (reference sequence). This CDR3 is CSALNSNQPQHF. CDR3 sequence (DNA): TGCAGTGCTCTTAATAGCAATCAGCCCCAGCATTTT.

The V gene is TRBV29-1, the J gene TRBJ1-1, with a weak D call TRBD1 (6 bases). The CDR3 runs to 12 residues. Trimming left V 7 bases short and J 6 bases short, with 15 bases between. Germline V gene data show CDR1 as SQVTM and CDR2 as ANQGSEA. The CDR3 here is CSAQPRGSEAFF. CDR3 sequence (DNA): TGCAGCGCCCAACCGAGGGGGTCTGAAGCTTTCTTT.

This clonotype has a count of ten or more. CDR3 DNA sequence: TGTGCCAGCAGCGTAGGAAGGGGCAAGACTAATGAAAAACTGTTTTTT. Its protein is CASSVGRGKTNEKLFF. The chain uses TRBV9 and TRBJ1-4; maybe TRBD1 (5 bases). V was pared by 0 bases and J by 2 bases, with 11 bases between. The CDR3 has 16 residues. Germline lookup yields CDR1 SGDLS and CDR2 YYNGEE. The full variable domain, its missing parts supplied by reference TRBV9 and TRBJ1-4, is DSGVTQTPKHLITATGQRVTLRCSPRSGDLSVYWYQQSLDQGLQFLIQYYNGEERAKGNILERFSAQQFPDLHSELNLSSLELGDSALYFCASSVGRGKTNEKLFFGSGTQLSVL.

This chain connects TRBV4-1 to TRBJ1-5; D uncertain. CDR1 is MGHRA and CDR2 is YSYEKL in the germline V gene. CDR3 length: 15 amino acids. Trimming removed 1 base at V and 6 bases at J, with 13 bases between. The CDR3 DNA is TGCGCCAGCAGCCAAGTTGGGAGTTATGGTCAGCCCCAGCATTTT. Its protein product is CASSQVGSYGQPQHF.

At least ten counts were recorded for this clonotype. The chain is built from TRBV11-2 and TRBJ1-3; D might be TRBD1 (5 bases). The CDR3 has 14 residues. V lost 5 bases and J 8 bases, leaving 16 bases between the germline ends. CDR1 is SGHAT and CDR2 is FQNNGV in the germline V gene. The CDR3: CASSHRGERDTIYF. The CDR3 DNA sequence: TGTGCCAGCAGCCACCGGGGGGAAAGGGACACCATATATTTT. Combining the CDR3 with reference TRBV11-2 and TRBJ1-3 gives the whole variable domain EAGVAQSPRYKIIEKRQSVAFWCNPISGHATLYWYQQILGQGPKLLIQFQNNGVVDDSQLPKDRFSAERLKGVDSTLKIQPAKLEDSAVYLCASSHRGERDTIYFGEGSWLTVV.

The V call is TRBV18, the J call TRBJ2-6; no clear D gene. The germline V and J ends were trimmed by 3 bases and 3 bases, with 0 bases remaining between them. The length of the CDR3 is 12 residues. Germline V lookup: CDR1 KGHSH, CDR2 LQKENI. This CDR3 reads CASSPGANVLTF. The CDR3, as DNA: TGTGCCAGCTCACCTGGGGCCAACGTCCTGACTTTC.

The rearrangement joins TRBV27 to TRBJ2-1, with 8 positions matching TRBD2. V lost 0 bases and J lost 14; bases outside the gene matches: 12. The length of the CDR3 is 15 residues. CDR1 and CDR2 (germline): MNHEY, SMNVEV (reference sequence). CDR3 protein: CASSLSGEHRGGKFF. The CDR3 DNA follows: TGTGCCAGCAGTTTATCCGGGGAACACCGGGGGGGAAAGTTCTTC.

The J gene is TRBJ1-3, the V gene TRBV7-2; D ambiguous. V was pared by 4 bases and J by 0 bases, with 10 bases between. This CDR3 contains 15 residues. Germline V lookup: CDR1 SGHTA, CDR2 FQGNSA. CDR3 in amino acids: CASSSRPVSGNTIYF. The CDR3 bases are TGTGCCAGCAGCTCTAGGCCAGTCTCTGGAAACACCATATATTTT.

The table lists this clonotype with a few counts. The V gene is TRBV6-5, the J gene TRBJ1-6, with D hard to call. The ends were cut back, 4 bases at V and 0 bases at J, with 16 bases in the middle. This CDR3 has 18 amino acids. CDR1 and CDR2 from the germline V gene are MNHEY and SVGAGI. This CDR3 reads CASSSTEGVSSYNSPLHF. CDR3 nucleotides: TGTGCCAGCAGTTCCACCGAGGGAGTTAGCTCCTATAATTCACCCCTCCACTTT.

This chain uses TRBV12-3 or TRBV12-4 with TRBJ2-1, with 13 bases matching TRBD2. Germline trimming cut 2 bases from V and 5 bases from J; bases unmatched to any gene: 6. The CDR3 is made up of 17 amino acids. The CDR3 coding sequence is TGTGCCAGCAGTTTATACCGCGGACTAGCGGGGGACAATGAGCAGTTCTTC. Protein product: CASSLYRGLAGDNEQFF.

The chain employs TRBV7-2 and TRBJ1-1, with TRBD1 matching over 7 bases. This CDR3 has 14 amino acids. The germline V gene encodes CDR1 SGHTA and CDR2 FQGNSA. J lost 3 bases, V lost 3 bases, and 4 bases had no gene match. CDR3 amino acids: CASSFDRAYTEAFF. DNA for the CDR3: TGTGCCAGCAGCTTTGACAGGGCCTACACTGAAGCTTTCTTT.